This T cell receptor (beta chain) was recovered during a study of monozygotic twins with cystic fibrosis. Concerning this clone itself: Antigen specificity is unknown.

Study findings and constraints: Shared CDR3 numbers were not associated with age, concordance or severity.

This CDR3 contains 12 residues. Trimming took 7 bases from V and 4 from J, leaving 10 bases between them. CDR1 MNHNY and CDR2 SVGAGI come from the germline V gene (reference sequence). TCRdb's copy holds only in-frame clones and misses some; the assay was immunoSEQ multiplex PCR. Here the sample spans approximately 33,000 clones, approximately 80% being singletons. Sequencing was carried out using blood. The clonotype was recovered from a girl aged 2 to 10 with cystic fibrosis. The chain links TRBV6-6 to TRBJ2-5; D gene unclear. The CDR3 bases are TGTGCCAGCACCGCTTCCACAGAGACCCAGTACTTC. Protein product: CASTASTETQYF.